Each of the 27 T cell receptor beta chains below was sequenced from the same sample in a study of T cell repertoires in cytomegalovirus infection. TCRdb processed the reads anew with MiXCR; each CDR3 protein has one entry. The data hold hundreds of thousands of distinct CDR3 sequences, with 15% to 20% observed a single time. Sequenced: PBMCs. The receptors here all came from a human donor in good health (CMV status not recorded). Some clones in this sample may be carry-over from other donors' samples.

This clonotype was seen ten or more times. The chain is built from TRBV12-3 or TRBV12-4 and TRBJ1-5, with 7 bases aligning to TRBD1. Trimming cost V 3 bases and J 2 bases; bases outside gene matches: 4. The CDR3 is made up of 15 amino acids. CDR3 amino acids: CASSFRQGGNQPQHF. CDR3 DNA: TGTGCCAGCAGTTTTCGACAGGGTGGCAATCAGCCCCAGCATTTT.

The rearrangement joins TRBV4-3 to TRBJ2-1; 10 nucleotides line up with TRBD2. The trim removed 0 bases at V and 6 bases at J, leaving 11 bases unmatched. Germline CDR1 and CDR2: LGHNA and YSLEER. The length of the CDR3 is 18 residues. The CDR3 is CASSQDPAGGGGRNEQFF. DNA of the CDR3: TGCGCCAGCAGCCAAGATCCAGCGGGAGGGGGTGGACGCAATGAGCAGTTCTTC.

This clonotype was recorded a few times. The chain has TRBV6-1 and TRBJ1-1; maybe TRBD1 (5 bases). CDR1 and CDR2 (germline): MNHNS, SASEGT. V lost 7 bases to trimming and J lost 5 bases, with 17 bases between them. This CDR3 comprises 14 residues. The CDR3 DNA is TGTGCCAGCACAAGGCGCAGGGATGGAACTGAAGCTTTCTTT. This gives the protein CASTRRRDGTEAFF.

This clonotype occurred many times. The CDR3, as DNA: TGTGCCAGCAGCCTGACTAGCGGGGGTGCAGAGACCCAGTACTTC. It specifies CASSLTSGGAETQYF. This sequence joins TRBV6-1 and TRBJ2-5; 12 nucleotides match TRBD2. Germline CDR1 is MNHNS and CDR2 is SASEGT. There are 15 residues in the CDR3. V shed 6 bases, J shed 4 bases, and the junction held 6 bases outside the gene matches.

The chain is built from TRBV29-1 and TRBJ2-3; D is unresolved. The CDR3 has 14 amino acids. V dropped 7 bases and J dropped 0 bases, with 14 bases sitting between them. The germline V gene encodes CDR1 SQVTM and CDR2 ANQGSEA. The CDR3 DNA follows: TGCAGCGCCGAGGATTCCCTGAGCACAGATACGCAGTATTTT. This codes for CSAEDSLSTDTQYF.

The sample holds many counts of this clonotype. The gene calls are TRBV28 and TRBJ1-5; D perhaps matches TRBD1 (6 bases). The V gene's germline CDR1 is MDHEN and CDR2 SYDVKM. The CDR3 runs 14 residues. The V gene lost 3 bases and the J gene lost 3 bases, with 9 bases spanning the gap. The CDR3 coding sequence is TGTGCCAGCAGTTTGGGGGACACCAATCAGCCCCAGCATTTT. Translated: CASSLGDTNQPQHF.

This clonotype appeared many times. The chain joins TRBV7-6 to TRBJ2-7, with 8 bases that match TRBD2. After removal of 5 bases from V and 1 base from J, the junction contained 10 bases not matched to a gene. CDR1 SGHVS and CDR2 FNYEAQ come from the germline V gene. This CDR3 is built from 16 residues. CDR3 DNA: TGTGCCAGCAGCAAAAGAGCGGGGGAGCGATCCTACGAGCAGTACTTC. This sequence encodes CASSKRAGERSYEQYF.

This clonotype was counted ten times or more. The V call is TRBV6-5, the J call TRBJ1-6; D remains unclear. The V gene's germline CDR1 is MNHEY and CDR2 SVGAGI. V was shortened by 4 bases and J by 0 bases, with 19 bases between the two germline ends. This CDR3 region has 19 residues. CDR3 protein: CASSFYPDSVSSYNSPLHF. The CDR3 region has the DNA TGTGCCAGCAGTTTTTACCCGGACTCTGTGAGCTCCTATAATTCACCCCTCCACTTT.

This clonotype appeared many times. The J gene is TRBJ1-4, the V gene TRBV7-2; TRBD1 is a possible D gene (5 bases). V gave up 5 bases and J gave up 3 bases, with 10 bases separating them. Germline-derived CDR1 and CDR2 are SGHTA and FQGNSA. This CDR3 region has 14 residues. The CDR3 coding sequence is TGTGCCAGCAGCAAGGGGCCTTCTAATGAAAAACTGTTTTTT. As protein: CASSKGPSNEKLFF.

This clonotype was counted ten times or more. The rearrangement uses TRBV11-2 and TRBJ2-1; D uncertain. The CDR3 contains 16 residues. From germline, CDR1 is SGHAT and CDR2 FQNNGV. Trimming cost V 4 bases and J 4 bases, with 17 bases left between them. The CDR3 protein is CASSSLKAWSYNEQFF. The CDR3 DNA sequence: TGTGCCAGCAGCTCCTTGAAGGCGTGGTCTTACAATGAGCAGTTCTTC.

This clonotype was detected many times. The chain has TRBV7-9 and TRBJ2-5; TRBD1 is a possible D gene (5 bases). V lost 1 base and J 2 bases, leaving 11 bases between the germline ends. CDR1 is SEHNR, CDR2 FQNEAQ, per germline (reference sequence). CDR3 length equals 15 residues. As DNA, the CDR3 is TGTGCCAGCAGCTTAGTAGGGGCAAGGCAAGAGACCCAGTACTTC. Amino acid sequence: CASSLVGARQETQYF.

This clonotype came up a few times. The chain is built from TRBV4-1 and TRBJ2-1; no clear D gene. CDR3 length: 13 residues. The V and J ends lost 8 bases and 0 bases respectively, with 8 bases between them. Germline-derived CDR1 and CDR2 are MGHRA and YSYEKL. The CDR3: CASASSSYNEQFF. The CDR3 coding sequence is TGCGCCAGCGCATCTAGCTCCTACAATGAGCAGTTCTTC.

The V call is TRBV29-1, the J call TRBJ1-4; D gene unclear. Germline CDR1 SQVTM, CDR2 ANQGSEA. Trimming shortened V by 2 bases and J by 7 bases, and 5 bases separated the two germline ends. This CDR3 spans 11 amino acids. CDR3 sequence (DNA): TGCAGCGTTGAAACGAGTGAAAAACTGTTTTTT. The encoded protein is CSVETSEKLFF. The full variable domain, completed using reference TRBV29-1 and TRBJ1-4, is SAVISQKPSRDICQRGTSLTIQCQVDSQVTMMFWYRQQPGQSLTLIATANQGSEATYESGFVIDKFPISRPNLTFSTLTVSNMSPEDSSIYLCSVETSEKLFFGSGTQLSVL.

As to this clonotype: Just one base apart from a much larger clone, this may be a read error. The chain combines TRBV12-3 or TRBV12-4 with TRBJ2-1; D remains ambiguous. V lost 4 bases to trimming and J lost 4 bases, with 20 bases between them. There are 17 residues in the CDR3. This CDR3 reads CASSYHPGGPTYNEQFF. The CDR3 bases are TGTGCCAGCAGTTACCACCCGGGCGGTCCCACGTACAATGAGCAGTTCTTC.

The rearrangement joins TRBV27 to TRBJ2-3, with 12 bases identical to TRBD1. This CDR3 contains 16 residues. V shed 2 bases and J 4 bases; nucleotides not matched to a gene: 4. Looked up from germline, CDR1 is MNHEY and CDR2 is SMNVEV (reference sequence). CDR3 sequence reads: CASSLRDRGRSDTQYF. CDR3 bases: TGTGCCAGCAGTTTACGGGACAGGGGGCGATCAGATACGCAGTATTTT.

This clonotype was recorded many times. The rearrangement uses TRBV6-2 or TRBV6-3 and TRBJ2-1; possible D gene TRBD1, 6 bases. The CDR3 loop spans 13 amino acids. Trimming cost V 8 bases and J 8 bases, with 16 bases left between them. Per the germline V gene, CDR1 is MNHEY and CDR2 is SVGEGT. The chain's CDR3 is CASGDTGSYEQFF. CDR3 in DNA: TGTGCCAGCGGGGATACAGGGAGCTATGAGCAGTTCTTC.

The chain combines TRBV10-3 with TRBJ1-4; maybe TRBD1 (5 bases). The CDR3 sequence is 17 residues long. Trimming shortened V by 10 bases and J by 0 bases, and 21 bases separated the two germline ends. Looked up from germline, CDR1 is ENHRY and CDR2 is SYGVKD. The CDR3 nucleotides read TGTGCCAGGCAGGGCGGCCGACTTTCTTCAACTAATGAAAAACTGTTTTTT. Translation: CARQGGRLSSTNEKLFF.

Note on this clonotype: This may be a read error, as it is one base from a much larger clone. The chain is built from TRBV7-6 and TRBJ2-1; 9 bases align to TRBD2. This CDR3 is built from 17 residues. Trimming took 3 bases from V and 0 from J; bases not matched to a gene: 6. Per germline, CDR1 SGHVS and CDR2 FNYEAQ. The CDR3, as DNA: TGTGCCAGCAGCTTTGCGTTTAGCGGGAGCTCCTACAATGAGCAGTTCTTC. It yields the protein CASSFAFSGSSYNEQFF.

This chain connects TRBV24-1 to TRBJ2-4; D is possibly TRBD1 or TRBD2 (6 bases each). The CDR3 sequence is 13 residues long. V shed 4 bases and J shed 9 bases, with 12 bases lying between them. Per germline, CDR1 KGHDR and CDR2 SFDVKD. The CDR3 is CATSEGGFGIQYF. DNA for the CDR3: TGTGCCACCAGTGAAGGGGGGTTTGGCATTCAGTACTTC.

The gene calls are TRBV5-1 and TRBJ2-7; D could derive from TRBD1 or TRBD2 (6 bases each). Deletions cut 7 bases from V and 1 base from J, with 24 bases between. Looked up from germline, CDR1 is SGHRS and CDR2 is YFSETQ. This CDR3 is 17 amino acids long. In DNA, the CDR3 is TGCGCCAGCCGTACTGGGACTCCGCTGCAGGGGTCCTACGAGCAGTACTTC. Residues: CASRTGTPLQGSYEQYF. Full variable domain (remainder filled in from reference TRBV5-1 and TRBJ2-7): KAGVTQTPRYLIKTRGQQVTLSCSPISGHRSVSWYQQTPGQGLQFLFEYFSETQRNKGNFPGRFSGRQFSNSRSEMNVSTLELGDSALYLCASRTGTPLQGSYEQYFGPGTRLTVT.

The rearrangement uses TRBV3-1 and TRBJ1-2; TRBD1 matches at 7 bases. Germline V gene data show CDR1 as LGHDT and CDR2 as YNNKEL (reference sequence). The CDR3 contains 17 residues. Unmatched junction bases numbered 13, after V lost 0 bases and J lost 6 bases. This chain's CDR3 is CASSQEPLTGRRNGYTF. The CDR3 nucleotides are TGTGCCAGCAGCCAAGAGCCCTTGACAGGGAGAAGGAATGGCTACACCTTC.

This clonotype turned up a few times. The V gene is TRBV19, the J gene TRBJ2-2; no clear D. V was pared by 5 bases and J by 7 bases, with 8 bases between. Germline CDR1 LNHDA, CDR2 SQIVND (reference sequence). The CDR3 sequence is 12 residues long. CDR3 sequence (DNA): TGTGCCAGTAGTGTGCGAGTCGGGGAGCTGTTTTTT. Its protein product is CASSVRVGELFF. Using reference TRBV19 and TRBJ2-2 for the parts outside the CDR3, the full variable domain is DGGITQSPKYLFRKEGQNVTLSCEQNLNHDAMYWYRQDPGQGLRLIYYSQIVNDFQKGDIAEGYSVSREKKESFPLTVTSAQKNPTAFYLCASSVRVGELFFGEGSRLTVL.

This clonotype was detected a few times. The chain carries TRBV7-6 and TRBJ2-2; D not resolved. Germline CDR1 is SGHVS and CDR2 is FNYEAQ. Trimming removed 5 bases from V and 12 bases from J, with 13 bases in between. The CDR3 is made up of 12 amino acids. The CDR3 DNA sequence: TGTGCCAGCAGCCCCTCCTCGGTCCAGCTGTTTTTT. Protein product: CASSPSSVQLFF.

In this sample, this clonotype turned up many times. The chain carries TRBV6-1 and TRBJ2-3; 7 bases map to TRBD2. Germline V gene data show CDR1 as MNHNS and CDR2 as SASEGT. V was pared by 5 bases and J by 0 bases, with 5 bases of the junction left unmatched. The CDR3 sequence is 15 residues long. The CDR3 reads CASSPYSGSTDTQYF. DNA for the CDR3: TGTGCCAGCAGTCCTTATAGCGGGAGCACAGATACGCAGTATTTT.

J is TRBJ2-6 and V is TRBV4-1, with D uncertain. The germline V gene encodes CDR1 MGHRA and CDR2 YSYEKL. Trimming left V 0 bases short and J 4 bases short, with 13 bases between. The CDR3 has 17 amino acids. CDR3 DNA sequence: TGCGCCAGCAGCCAAGATTTCGTCTCCTTCGGGGCCAACGTCCTGACTTTC. Translation: CASSQDFVSFGANVLTF.

The chain carries TRBV20-1 and TRBJ2-5, with TRBD1 matching 7 bases. The length of the CDR3 is 14 residues. Germline V gives CDR1 DFQATT, CDR2 SNEGSKA (reference sequence). The ends lost 3 bases at V and 7 bases at J; junction bases unmatched: 11. The CDR3 DNA reads as TGCAGTGCTAGTGAGGGACAGCGATATGGGACCCAGTACTTC. Protein sequence: CSASEGQRYGTQYF.

This clonotype was seen a few times. The V gene is TRBV19, the J gene TRBJ2-2; a weak D match, TRBD1 (5 bases). CDR3 length: 16 amino acids. CDR1 is LNHDA, CDR2 SQIVND, per germline (reference sequence). The ends were cut back, 7 bases at V and 0 bases at J, with 15 bases in the middle. The CDR3 spells CASTVRQNANTGELFF. CDR3 coding DNA: TGTGCCAGTACCGTCCGACAGAACGCGAACACCGGGGAGCTGTTTTTT. The full variable domain, with the rest looked up from reference TRBV19 and TRBJ2-2, is DGGITQSPKYLFRKEGQNVTLSCEQNLNHDAMYWYRQDPGQGLRLIYYSQIVNDFQKGDIAEGYSVSREKKESFPLTVTSAQKNPTAFYLCASTVRQNANTGELFFGEGSRLTVL.